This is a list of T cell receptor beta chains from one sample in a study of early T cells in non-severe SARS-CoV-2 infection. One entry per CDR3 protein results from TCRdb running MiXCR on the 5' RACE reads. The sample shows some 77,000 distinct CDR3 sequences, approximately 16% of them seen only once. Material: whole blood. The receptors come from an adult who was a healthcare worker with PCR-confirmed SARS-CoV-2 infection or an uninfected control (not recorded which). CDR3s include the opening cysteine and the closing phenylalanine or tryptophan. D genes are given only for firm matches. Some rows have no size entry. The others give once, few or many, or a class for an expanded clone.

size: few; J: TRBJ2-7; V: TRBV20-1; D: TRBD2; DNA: TGCAGTGCTAGAGAAAACGGGGGGGCCACCTACGAGCAGTACTTC; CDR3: CSARENGGATYEQYF
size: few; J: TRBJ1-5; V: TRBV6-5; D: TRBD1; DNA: TGTGCCAGCGGAAGGAGGGCGACAGGGGGCTACAATCAGCCCCAGCATTTT; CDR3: CASGRRATGGYNQPQHF
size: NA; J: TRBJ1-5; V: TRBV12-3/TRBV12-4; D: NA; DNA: TGTGCCAGCAGTACACCTAATCAGCCCCAGCATTTT; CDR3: CASSTPNQPQHF
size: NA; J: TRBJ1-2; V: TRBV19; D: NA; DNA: TGTGCCAGTAACCTACTTGGCGGCAATAACTATGGCTACACCTTC; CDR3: CASNLLGGNNYGYTF
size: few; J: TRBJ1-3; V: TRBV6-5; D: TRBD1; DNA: TGTGCCAGCAGTTACTCCCCCAGAGGACAGGGGAGAAACACCATATATTTT; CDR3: CASSYSPRGQGRNTIYF
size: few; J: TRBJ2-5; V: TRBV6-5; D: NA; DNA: TGTGCCAGCACTAGACTAGGCGGGGAGACCCAGTACTTC; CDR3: CASTRLGGETQYF
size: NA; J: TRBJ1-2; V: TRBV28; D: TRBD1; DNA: TGTGCCAGCAGTCCACAGGGGGCGATCTATGGCTACACCTTC; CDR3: CASSPQGAIYGYTF
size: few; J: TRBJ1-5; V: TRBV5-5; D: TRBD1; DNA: TGTGCCAGCAGCTTGGTCCTGGGACAGGACCTCCATGTGGGCAATCAGCCCCAGCATTTT; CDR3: CASSLVLGQDLHVGNQPQHF
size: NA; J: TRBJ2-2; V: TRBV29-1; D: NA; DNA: TGCAGCGTTGAGGCCATCCCTGGGGGGACGTCGAACACCGGGGAGCTGTTTTTT; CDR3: CSVEAIPGGTSNTGELFF
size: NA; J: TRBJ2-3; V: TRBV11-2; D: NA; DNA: TGTGCCAGCAGCCTACTGCCGTCGGCGGGGCCACGCACAGATACGCAGTATTTT; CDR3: CASSLLPSAGPRTDTQYF
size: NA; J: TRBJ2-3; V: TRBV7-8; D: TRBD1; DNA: TGTGCCAGCAGCCTGAGAAGCAACCAGGGGGCCGGCACAGATACGCAGTATTTT; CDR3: CASSLRSNQGAGTDTQYF
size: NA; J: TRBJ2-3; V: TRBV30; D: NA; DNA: TGTGCCTGGAAAGAGGGACCCACAGATACGCAGTATTTT; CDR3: CAWKEGPTDTQYF
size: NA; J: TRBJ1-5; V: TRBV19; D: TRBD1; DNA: TGTGCCAGTAGTAGGGCAGCGACAGGGGGGGCCAATCAGCCCCAGCATTTT; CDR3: CASSRAATGGANQPQHF
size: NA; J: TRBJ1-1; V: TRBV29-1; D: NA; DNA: TGCAGCGTTGTTGGGTCAGGACGGACTGAAGCTTTCTTT; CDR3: CSVVGSGRTEAFF
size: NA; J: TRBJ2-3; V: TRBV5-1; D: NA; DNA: TGCGCCAGCAGCCAGAAGGGCACAGATACGCAGTATTTT; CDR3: CASSQKGTDTQYF
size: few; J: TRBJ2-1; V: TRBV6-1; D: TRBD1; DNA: TGTGCCAGCAGTCACGGGACAGGATCCGTTAATGAGCAGTTCTTC; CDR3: CASSHGTGSVNEQFF
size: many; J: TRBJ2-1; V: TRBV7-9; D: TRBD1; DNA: TGTGCCAGCAGCTTAGGGGGACAGGGGATCAATGAGCAGTTCTTC; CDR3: CASSLGGQGINEQFF
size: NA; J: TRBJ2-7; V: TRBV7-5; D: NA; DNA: NA; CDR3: CISVPEASMRRTPGSYEQYF
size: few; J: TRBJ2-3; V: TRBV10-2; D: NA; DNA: TGCGCCAGCAGTGCAACCACAGATACGCAGTATTTT; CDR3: CASSATTDTQYF
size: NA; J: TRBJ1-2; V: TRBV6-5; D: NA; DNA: TGTGCCAGCACTGCGTTAGGAAGGGAGGGAAACTATGGCTACACCTTC; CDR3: CASTALGREGNYGYTF
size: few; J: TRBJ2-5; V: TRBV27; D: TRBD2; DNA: TGTGCCAGCAGTTACGCGGGAGGGGGTGAGACCCAGTACTTC; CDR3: CASSYAGGGETQYF
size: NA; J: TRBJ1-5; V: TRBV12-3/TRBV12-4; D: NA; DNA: TGTGCCAGCAGTCGCGGTTATGAGCCCCAGCATTTT; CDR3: CASSRGYEPQHF
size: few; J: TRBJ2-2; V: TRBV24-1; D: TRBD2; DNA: TGTGCCACCAGTGGCCTGGGGGGGAAGGACCCCACCGGGGAGCTGTTTTTT; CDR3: CATSGLGGKDPTGELFF
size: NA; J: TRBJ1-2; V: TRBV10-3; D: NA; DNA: TGTGCCATCAGTGCCCGGGACGATGCCCGGTATGGCTACACCTTC; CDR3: CAISARDDARYGYTF
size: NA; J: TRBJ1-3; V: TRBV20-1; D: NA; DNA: TGCAGTGCCAAGGACAGAATCTCTGGAAACACCATATATTTT; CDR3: CSAKDRISGNTIYF
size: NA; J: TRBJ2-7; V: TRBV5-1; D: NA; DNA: TGCGCCAGCAGCTACCAGGGGCCCGAGCAGTACTTC; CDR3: CASSYQGPEQYF
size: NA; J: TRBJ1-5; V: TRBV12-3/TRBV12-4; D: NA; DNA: TGTGCCAGCAGGCCAGGGCTAACGGGTCAGCCCCAGCATTTT; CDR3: CASRPGLTGQPQHF
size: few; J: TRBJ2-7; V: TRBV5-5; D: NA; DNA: TGTGCCACCGACCCCCCGGGGGTGGAGCAGTACTTC; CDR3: CATDPPGVEQYF
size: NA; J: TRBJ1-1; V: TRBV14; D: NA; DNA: TGTGCCAGCAGCCAAGATCATAACACTGAAGCTTTCTTT; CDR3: CASSQDHNTEAFF
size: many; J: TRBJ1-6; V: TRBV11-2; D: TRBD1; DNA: TGTGCCAGCAGCCCTTGGACAGGGGGTGGTGTAATCTCCTATAATTCACCCCTCCACTTT; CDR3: CASSPWTGGGVISYNSPLHF
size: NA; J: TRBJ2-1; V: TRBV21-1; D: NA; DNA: TGTGCCAGCATCCCCACCCCGGGCGGGAGTCGGTCCTACAATGAGCAGTTCTTC; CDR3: CASIPTPGGSRSYNEQFF
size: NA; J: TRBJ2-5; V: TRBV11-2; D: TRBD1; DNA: TGTGCCAGCAGGGCCGGGACAGAACAAGAGACCCAGTACTTC; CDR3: CASRAGTEQETQYF
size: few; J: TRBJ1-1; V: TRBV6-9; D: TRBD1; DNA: TGTGCCAGCAGTGATACCTGGGACAGGGTAAACACTGAAGCTTTCTTT; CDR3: CASSDTWDRVNTEAFF
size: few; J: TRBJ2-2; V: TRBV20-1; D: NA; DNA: TGCAGTGCTCCCAGGATACAGGGCTCCGGGGAGCTGTTTTTT; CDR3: CSAPRIQGSGELFF
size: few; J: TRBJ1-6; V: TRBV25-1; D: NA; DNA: TGTGCCAGCAGTGACGGGGGGTCGAGCTCCTATAATTCACCCCTCCACTTT; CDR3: CASSDGGSSSYNSPLHF
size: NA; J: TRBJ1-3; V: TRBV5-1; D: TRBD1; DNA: TGCGCCAGCAGCTCCGCGGGACAGGTTGGAAACACCATATATTTT; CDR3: CASSSAGQVGNTIYF
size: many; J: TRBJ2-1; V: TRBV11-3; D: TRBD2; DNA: TGTGCCAGCACCGAAGGGAGACTAGCGGGAGCCCCACACAATGAGCAGTTCTTC; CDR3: CASTEGRLAGAPHNEQFF
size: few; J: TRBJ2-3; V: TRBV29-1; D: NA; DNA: TGCAGCGCCGGACAGTCTAGCACAGATACGCAGTATTTT; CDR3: CSAGQSSTDTQYF
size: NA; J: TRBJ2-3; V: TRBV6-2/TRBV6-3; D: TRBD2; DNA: TGTGCCAGCAGTTACTCGAGCGGGGCCGCTCTAGATACGCAGTATTTT; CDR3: CASSYSSGAALDTQYF
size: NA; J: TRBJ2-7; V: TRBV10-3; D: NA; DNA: TGTGCCATCAGTGAGTTGGGTGAAGGGTCCTCCTACGAGCAGTACTTC; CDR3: CAISELGEGSSYEQYF
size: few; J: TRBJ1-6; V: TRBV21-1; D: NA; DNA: TGTGCCAGCAGCAAAGTGGGGCTTGGACAGATTCCTAATTCACCCCTCCACTTT; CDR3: CASSKVGLGQIPNSPLHF
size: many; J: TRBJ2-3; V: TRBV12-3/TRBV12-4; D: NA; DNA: TGTGCCAGCAGCCGCCGGGGAGAGCCGCCAGATACGCAGTATTTT; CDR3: CASSRRGEPPDTQYF
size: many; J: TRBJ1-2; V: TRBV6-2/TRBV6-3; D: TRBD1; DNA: TGTGCCAGCAGTTACTCGACAGGGAACTATGGCTACACCTTC; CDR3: CASSYSTGNYGYTF
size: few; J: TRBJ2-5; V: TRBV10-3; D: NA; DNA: TGTGCCATTGCCGCTGATCCTACAGAGACCCAGTACTTC; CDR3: CAIAADPTETQYF
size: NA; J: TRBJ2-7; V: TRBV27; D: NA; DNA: TGTGCCAGCACTCAGTCGGCCGGGGTACGAGACGAGCAGTACTTC; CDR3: CASTQSAGVRDEQYF
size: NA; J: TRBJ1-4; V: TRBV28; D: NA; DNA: TGTGCCAGCAGATCCGGGGGCCTTGAAAAACTGTTTTTT; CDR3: CASRSGGLEKLFF
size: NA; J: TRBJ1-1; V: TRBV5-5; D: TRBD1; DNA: TGTGCCAGCAGCTCCGGGACAGGGCTGAACACTGAAGCTTTCTTT; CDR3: CASSSGTGLNTEAFF
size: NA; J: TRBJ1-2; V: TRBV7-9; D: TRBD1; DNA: TGTGCCAGCAGCTCGACAGGGGCCCACTATGGCTACACCTTC; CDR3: CASSSTGAHYGYTF
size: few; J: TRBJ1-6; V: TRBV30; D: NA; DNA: TGTGCCTGGAGGCCAGGGAATTCACCCCTCCACTTT; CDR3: CAWRPGNSPLHF
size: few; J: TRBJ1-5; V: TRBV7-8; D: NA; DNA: TGTGCCAGCAGCCTCCGGGACGGAGACAATCAGCCCCAGCATTTT; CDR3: CASSLRDGDNQPQHF
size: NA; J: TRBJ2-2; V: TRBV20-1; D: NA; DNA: TGCAGTGCCCGCTTTAGGGGGAGGGTTAACACCGGGGAGCTGTTTTTT; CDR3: CSARFRGRVNTGELFF